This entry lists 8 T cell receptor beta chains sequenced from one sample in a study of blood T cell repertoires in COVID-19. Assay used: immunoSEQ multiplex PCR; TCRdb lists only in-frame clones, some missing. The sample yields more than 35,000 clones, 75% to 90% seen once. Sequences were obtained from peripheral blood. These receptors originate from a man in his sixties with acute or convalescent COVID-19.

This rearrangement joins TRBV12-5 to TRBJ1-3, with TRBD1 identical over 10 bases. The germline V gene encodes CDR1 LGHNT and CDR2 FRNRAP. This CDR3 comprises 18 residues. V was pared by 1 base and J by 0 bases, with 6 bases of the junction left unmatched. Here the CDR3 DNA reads TGTGCTAGTGGTTTGGGGAGGGACAGGGGCCTCTCTGGAAACACCATATATTTT. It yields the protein CASGLGRDRGLSGNTIYF.

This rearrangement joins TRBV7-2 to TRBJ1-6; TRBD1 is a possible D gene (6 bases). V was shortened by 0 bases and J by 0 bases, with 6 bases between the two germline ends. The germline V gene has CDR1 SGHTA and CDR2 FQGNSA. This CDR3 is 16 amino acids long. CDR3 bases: TGTGCCAGCAGCTTAGCGGGGGCCTCCTATAATTCACCCCTCCACTTT. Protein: CASSLAGASYNSPLHF.

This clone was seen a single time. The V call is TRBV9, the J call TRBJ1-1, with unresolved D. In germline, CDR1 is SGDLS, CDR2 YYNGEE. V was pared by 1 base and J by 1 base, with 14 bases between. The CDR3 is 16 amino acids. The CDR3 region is CASSVYRFQENTEAFF. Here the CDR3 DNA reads TGTGCCAGCAGCGTATATAGGTTCCAGGAGAACACTGAAGCTTTCTTT.

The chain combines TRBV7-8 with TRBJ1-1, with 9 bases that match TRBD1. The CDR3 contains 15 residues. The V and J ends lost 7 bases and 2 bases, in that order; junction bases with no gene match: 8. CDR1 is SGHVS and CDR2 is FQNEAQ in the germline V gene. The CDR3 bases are TGTGCCAGCATCGACACGGACAGGGGTAACACTGAAGCTTTCTTT. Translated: CASIDTDRGNTEAFF.

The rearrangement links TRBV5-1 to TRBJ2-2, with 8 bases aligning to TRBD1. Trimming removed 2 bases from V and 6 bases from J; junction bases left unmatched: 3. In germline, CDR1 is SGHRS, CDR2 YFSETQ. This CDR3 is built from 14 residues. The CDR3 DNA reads TGCGCCAGCAGCTTCGGACAGGGCCCCGGGGAGCTGTTTTTT. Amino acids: CASSFGQGPGELFF.

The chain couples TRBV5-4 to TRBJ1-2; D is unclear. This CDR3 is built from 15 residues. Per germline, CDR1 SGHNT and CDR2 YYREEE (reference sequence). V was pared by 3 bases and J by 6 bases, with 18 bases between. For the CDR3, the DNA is TGTGCCAGCAGCTCCGTACAGAAATCCGTAAATGGCTACACCTTC. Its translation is CASSSVQKSVNGYTF.

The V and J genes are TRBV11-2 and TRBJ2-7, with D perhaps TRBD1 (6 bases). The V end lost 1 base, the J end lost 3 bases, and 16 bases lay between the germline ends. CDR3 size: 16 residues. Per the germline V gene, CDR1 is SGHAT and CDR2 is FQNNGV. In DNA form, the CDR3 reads TGTGCCAGCAGCTTAGTGCCGGACAGATACAACTACGAGCAGTACTTC. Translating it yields CASSLVPDRYNYEQYF.

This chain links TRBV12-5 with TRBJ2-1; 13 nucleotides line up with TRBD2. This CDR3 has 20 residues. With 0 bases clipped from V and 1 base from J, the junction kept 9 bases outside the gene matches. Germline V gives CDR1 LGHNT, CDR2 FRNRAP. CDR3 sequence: CASGLVPRTSGRTSYNEQFF. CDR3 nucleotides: TGTGCTAGTGGTTTGGTTCCCCGGACTAGCGGGAGAACGTCCTACAATGAGCAGTTCTTC.